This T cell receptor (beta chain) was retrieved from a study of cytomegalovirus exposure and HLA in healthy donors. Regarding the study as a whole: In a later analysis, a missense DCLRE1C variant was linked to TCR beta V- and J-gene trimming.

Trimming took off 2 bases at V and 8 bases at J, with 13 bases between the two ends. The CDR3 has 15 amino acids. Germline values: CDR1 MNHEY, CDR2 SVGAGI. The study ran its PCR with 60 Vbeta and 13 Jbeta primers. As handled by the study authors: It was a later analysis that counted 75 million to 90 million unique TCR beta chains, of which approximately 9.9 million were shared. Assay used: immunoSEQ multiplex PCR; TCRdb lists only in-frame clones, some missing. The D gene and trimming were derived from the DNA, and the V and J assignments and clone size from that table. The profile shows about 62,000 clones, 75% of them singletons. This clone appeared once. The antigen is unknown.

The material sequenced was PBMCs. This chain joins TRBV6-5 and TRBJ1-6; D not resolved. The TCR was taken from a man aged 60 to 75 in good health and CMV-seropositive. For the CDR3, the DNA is TGTGCCAGCAGTTACGAAACAACCAGCGATTCACCCCTCCACTTT. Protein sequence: CASSYETTSDSPLHF.